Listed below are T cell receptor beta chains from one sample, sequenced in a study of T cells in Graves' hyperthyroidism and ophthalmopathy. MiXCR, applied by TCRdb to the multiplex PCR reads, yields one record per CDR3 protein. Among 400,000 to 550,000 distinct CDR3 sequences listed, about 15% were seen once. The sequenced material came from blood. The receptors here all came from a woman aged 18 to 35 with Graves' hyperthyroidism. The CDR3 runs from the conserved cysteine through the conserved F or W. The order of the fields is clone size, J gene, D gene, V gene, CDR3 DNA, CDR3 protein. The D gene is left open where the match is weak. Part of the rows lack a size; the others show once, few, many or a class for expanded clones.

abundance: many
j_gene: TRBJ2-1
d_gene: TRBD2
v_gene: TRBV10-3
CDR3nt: TGTGCCACCATATATAGCGGGGTGTACAATGAGCAGTTCTTC
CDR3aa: CATIYSGVYNEQFF

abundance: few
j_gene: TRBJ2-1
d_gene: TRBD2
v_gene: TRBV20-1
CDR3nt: TGCAGTGCTAGTCCTCGGGCGGGAGGCTACAATGAGCAGTTCTTC
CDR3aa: CSASPRAGGYNEQFF

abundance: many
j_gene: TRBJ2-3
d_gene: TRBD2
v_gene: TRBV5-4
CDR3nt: TGTGCCAGCAGGTTGACAGCGGGAGCGGCAGATACGCAGTATTTT
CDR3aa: CASRLTAGAADTQYF

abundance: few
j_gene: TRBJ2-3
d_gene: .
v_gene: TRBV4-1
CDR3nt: TGCGCCAGCCAACCCCCTGGAGGGTCCACAGATACGCAGTATTTT
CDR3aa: CASQPPGGSTDTQYF

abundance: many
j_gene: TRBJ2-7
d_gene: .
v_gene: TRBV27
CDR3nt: TGTGCCAGCAGTTTTGGAGCATATTACGAGCAGTACTTC
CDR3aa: CASSFGAYYEQYF

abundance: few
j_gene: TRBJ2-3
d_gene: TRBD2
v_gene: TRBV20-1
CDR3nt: TGCAGTGCTAGATGGCCGACTAGCGGAAACCACCTGAACACAGATACGCAGTATTTT
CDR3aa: CSARWPTSGNHLNTDTQYF

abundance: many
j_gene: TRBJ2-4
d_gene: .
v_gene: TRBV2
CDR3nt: TGTGCCAGCAGTGTAGAAGGGCTAGCCAAAAACATTCAGTACTTC
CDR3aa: CASSVEGLAKNIQYF

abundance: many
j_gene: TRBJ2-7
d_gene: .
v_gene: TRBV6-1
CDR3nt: TGTGCCAGCAGTGACCGGGCAACGGTAGAGGGGCGCGAGCAGTACTTC
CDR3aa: CASSDRATVEGREQYF

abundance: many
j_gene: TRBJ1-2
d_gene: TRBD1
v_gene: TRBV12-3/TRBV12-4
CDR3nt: TGTGCCAGCAGTTGGGGGACAGGGGGAGTTTGGGAGGGCTACACCTTC
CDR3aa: CASSWGTGGVWEGYTF

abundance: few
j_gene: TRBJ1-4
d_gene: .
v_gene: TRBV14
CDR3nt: TGTGCCAGCAGCTCCTCCCGGGCAAGAACTGCAACTAATGAAAAACTGTTTTTT
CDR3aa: CASSSSRARTATNEKLFF

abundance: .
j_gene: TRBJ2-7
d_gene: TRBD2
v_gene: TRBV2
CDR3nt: TGTGCCAGCAGTACCGACTTAGTCCAGCGGGACTCCTACGAGCAGTACTTC
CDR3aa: CASSTDLVQRDSYEQYF

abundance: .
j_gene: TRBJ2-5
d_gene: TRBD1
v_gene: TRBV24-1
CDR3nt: TGTGCCACCAAGGGGACAGGGGGCGGACAAGAGACCCAGTACTTC
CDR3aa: CATKGTGGGQETQYF

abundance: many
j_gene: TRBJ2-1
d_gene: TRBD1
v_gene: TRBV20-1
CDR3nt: TGCAGTGCTAGGACCGGGACAGGGGGTTACAATGAGCAGTTCTTC
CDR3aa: CSARTGTGGYNEQFF

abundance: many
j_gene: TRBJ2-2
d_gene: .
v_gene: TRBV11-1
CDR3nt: TGTGCCAGCAGCTCCGGACGTGGCACCGGGGAGCTGTTTTTT
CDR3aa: CASSSGRGTGELFF

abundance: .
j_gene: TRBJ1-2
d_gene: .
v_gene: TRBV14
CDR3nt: TGTGCCAGCAGCCAAAGAATTGCGTCAGTTCAAAACTATGGCTACACCTTC
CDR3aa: CASSQRIASVQNYGYTF

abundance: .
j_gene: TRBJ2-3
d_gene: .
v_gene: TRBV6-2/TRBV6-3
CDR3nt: TGTGCCAGCAGCCCTCCAGCGGGCACAGATACGCAGTATTTT
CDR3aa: CASSPPAGTDTQYF

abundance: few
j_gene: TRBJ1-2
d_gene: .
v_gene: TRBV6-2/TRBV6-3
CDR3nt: TGTGCCAGCAGTGAAAAAGGCTATGGCTACACCTTC
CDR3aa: CASSEKGYGYTF

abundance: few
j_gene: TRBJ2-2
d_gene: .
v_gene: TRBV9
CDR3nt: TGTGCCAGCAGCGTAGACAGCGCGAACACCGGGGAGCTGTTTTTT
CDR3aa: CASSVDSANTGELFF

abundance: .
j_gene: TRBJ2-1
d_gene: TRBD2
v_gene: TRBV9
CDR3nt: TGTGCCAGCAGCCCCAGCGGGAGTTACAATGAGCGGTTCTTC
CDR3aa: CASSPSGSYNERFF

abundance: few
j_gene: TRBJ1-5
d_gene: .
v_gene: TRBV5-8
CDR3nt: TGTGCCAGCAGAGGTGACAGGAGATATAGCAATCAGCCCCAGCATTTT
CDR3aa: CASRGDRRYSNQPQHF